Following are 29 T cell receptor beta chains from one sample sequenced in a study of beta chain bispecific antibodies for T cell cancers. These receptors' antigens are unknown. T cells were expanded from blood mononuclear cells for 3 to 4 days with anti-CD3 OKT3 or CD3/CD28 beads. General study results and limits: In these mixed samples, most targeted TRBV reads derived from the leukemia cell line.

TCRdb used MiXCR to reprocess the 5' RACE reads, holding one entry per CDR3 protein. The sample includes several thousand distinct CDR3 sequences, about 2.4% of them seen just once. The source was T cells from a healthy donor cultured with Jurkat leukemia cells, collected from a culture containing an anti-CD19 bispecific antibody. The receptors originated from a human donor in good health. Some clones in this sample may be carry-over from other donors' samples.

Many counts were recorded for this clonotype. This chain links TRBV5-1 with TRBJ2-1, with D possibly being TRBD2 (6 bases). V lost 4 bases to trimming and J lost 0 bases, with 14 bases between them. The CDR3 contains 16 residues. Germline-derived CDR1 and CDR2 are SGHRS and YFSETQ. CDR3 bases: TGCGCCAGCAGCGGAGGGACGGCTAGCTCCTACAATGAGCAGTTCTTC. Translation gives CASSGGTASSYNEQFF.

This clonotype was seen many times. This chain uses TRBV10-3 with TRBJ2-1; D is perhaps TRBD1 (6 bases). Germline V CDR1 and CDR2: ENHRY, SYGVKD. The CDR3 consists of 16 residues. V shed 6 bases and J shed 6 bases, with 21 bases lying between them. CDR3 nucleotide sequence: TGTGCCATCAGCTCTTCGACAGGCCGGGCGGCCAATGAGCAGTTCTTC. Amino acids: CAISSSTGRAANEQFF.

This clonotype occurred many times. The chain recombines TRBV4-1 with TRBJ2-7; maybe TRBD1 (5 bases). This CDR3 comprises 14 residues. Per germline, CDR1 MGHRA and CDR2 YSYEKL. Trimming pared 1 base from V and 3 bases from J, leaving 10 bases between. The CDR3 nucleotides are TGCGCCAGCAGCCAAGGACAGTCCGGCTACGAGCAGTACTTC. Translating it yields CASSQGQSGYEQYF.

This clonotype was detected ten times or more. The rearrangement uses TRBV28 and TRBJ1-5, with unresolved D. Between the trimmed V and J ends, which lost 8 bases and 3 bases, there was a span of 17 bases. Per the germline V gene, CDR1 is MDHEN and CDR2 is SYDVKM. CDR3 length: 15 residues. The CDR3 coding sequence is TGTGCCAGCGGTACCCACGGAGGGCCCAATCAGCCCCAGCATTTT. Translated, it gives CASGTHGGPNQPQHF.

This clonotype was counted many times. This rearrangement joins TRBV10-1 to TRBJ1-4; no definite D call. Germline values: CDR1 WNHNN, CDR2 SYGVQD (reference sequence). The germline V and J ends were trimmed by 6 bases and 10 bases, with 15 bases remaining between them. CDR3 length: 13 amino acids. The CDR3 DNA reads TGCGCCAGCAGGGATCACAATGAGGGAAAACTGTTTTTT. This sequence encodes CASRDHNEGKLFF.

This clonotype showed up many times. The chain links TRBV19 to TRBJ1-2; 7 nucleotides match TRBD1. J lost 5 bases, V lost 7 bases, and 13 bases had no gene match. Germline CDR1 is LNHDA and CDR2 is SQIVND (reference sequence). The CDR3 has 15 residues. The CDR3 protein is CASNPGGDSYYGYTF. The CDR3 DNA reads as TGTGCCAGTAATCCAGGGGGGGACAGTTATTATGGCTACACCTTC.

This clonotype was recorded at least ten times. The V gene is TRBV4-1, the J gene TRBJ1-2; D perhaps matches TRBD1 (6 bases). The length of the CDR3 is 15 residues. Trimming cost V 0 bases and J 8 bases, with 16 bases left between them. Germline-derived CDR1 and CDR2 are MGHRA and YSYEKL. CDR3 protein: CASSQDEGGLGGYTF. CDR3 coding DNA: TGCGCCAGCAGCCAAGATGAGGGGGGCTTGGGGGGCTACACCTTC.

This clonotype was picked up many times. The rearrangement links TRBV5-1 to TRBJ1-6; a weak D match, TRBD1 (5 bases). Germline-derived CDR1 and CDR2 are SGHRS and YFSETQ. The CDR3 spans 14 residues. The V end lost 3 bases, the J end lost 12 bases, and 16 bases lay between the germline ends. The CDR3: CASSSPDRSLPLHF. The CDR3 DNA sequence: TGCGCCAGCAGCTCCCCTGACAGATCACTACCCCTCCACTTT.

This clonotype has at least ten counts. The rearrangement links TRBV15 to TRBJ2-3, with D maybe TRBD1 (6 bases). This CDR3 is built from 16 residues. The germline gives CDR1 LNHNV, CDR2 YYDKDF (reference sequence). V gave up 1 base and J gave up 0 bases, with 11 bases separating them. CDR3 region: CATSRGGGRSTDTQYF. CDR3 DNA sequence: TGTGCCACCAGCAGAGGAGGGGGACGGAGCACAGATACGCAGTATTTT.

This rearrangement joins TRBV19 to TRBJ1-2, with 8 bases fitting TRBD1. From germline, CDR1 is LNHDA and CDR2 SQIVND (reference sequence). V lost 3 bases to trimming and J lost 6 bases; unmatched junction nucleotides: 9. This CDR3 has 15 residues. The CDR3 sequence is CASSISARGRDGYTF. CDR3 nucleotide sequence: TGTGCCAGTAGTATTTCGGCCAGGGGGCGAGATGGCTACACCTTC.

Many counts were recorded for this clonotype. J is TRBJ1-2 and V is TRBV29-1, with 10 nucleotides matching TRBD1. V lost 4 bases, J lost 8 bases, and 13 bases stayed unmatched. The CDR3 has 15 amino acids. Germline V gene sequence: CDR1 SQVTM, CDR2 ANQGSEA. The CDR3 here is CSVVAGTGAEWGYTF. The DNA of the CDR3 is TGCAGCGTTGTTGCCGGGACAGGGGCCGAATGGGGCTACACCTTC.

This clonotype was recorded many times. The chain combines TRBV5-6 with TRBJ1-2, with D unclear. The CDR3 runs 13 residues. The V end was cut by 4 bases, the J end by 5 bases, with 12 bases between. CDR1 and CDR2 from the germline V gene are SGHDT and YYEEEE. The CDR3 DNA is TGTGCCAGCAGCGGGGATATAGAGTATGGCTACACCTTC. Protein: CASSGDIEYGYTF.

This clonotype was observed at least ten times. The chain employs TRBV28 and TRBJ2-5, with 13 bases lining up with TRBD2. V shed 5 bases, J shed 5 bases, and the junction held 14 bases outside the gene matches. This CDR3 has 18 residues. Germline V gene data show CDR1 as MDHEN and CDR2 as SYDVKM. The CDR3 DNA follows: TGTGCCAGCAGTCCTCCGGGACTAGCGGGGCTCTCCGGGGAGACCCAGTACTTC. It specifies CASSPPGLAGLSGETQYF. Looking up the rest from reference TRBV28 and TRBJ2-5 gives the full variable domain: DVKVTQSSRYLVKRTGEKVFLECVQDMDHENMFWYRQDPGLGLRLIYFSYDVKMKEKGDIPEGYSVSREKKERFSLILESASTNQTSMYLCASSPPGLAGLSGETQYFGPGTRLLVL.

This clonotype was observed many times. The V gene is TRBV2, the J gene TRBJ2-1; D might be TRBD1 (7 bases). The V end was cut by 3 bases, the J end by 4 bases, with 13 bases between. In germline, CDR1 is SNHLY, CDR2 FYNNEI. The CDR3 contains 15 residues. The CDR3 is CASSDSPGGYNEQFF. DNA of the CDR3: TGTGCCAGCAGTGATTCGCCAGGGGGGTACAATGAGCAGTTCTTC.

This clonotype was seen many times. The V and J genes are TRBV20-1 and TRBJ2-5; D gene unclear. V was clipped by 6 bases and J by 4 bases, with 24 bases between them. This CDR3 region has 16 residues. Per germline, CDR1 DFQATT and CDR2 SNEGSKA (reference sequence). CDR3 DNA: TGCAGTGCAAGAATACCGGAAGGCCTAATGGGAGAGACCCAGTACTTC. Encoded protein: CSARIPEGLMGETQYF.

In its sample, this clonotype ranks as medium-sized (0.01 to 0.1%). This chain connects TRBV7-6 to TRBJ2-7; 10 positions agree with TRBD1. The germline CDR1 and CDR2 sequences are SGHVS and FNYEAQ. The CDR3 is 14 amino acids. The ends lost 5 bases at V and 3 bases at J; junction bases unmatched: 4. CDR3 loop: CASSPGTGDYEQYF. Written as DNA, the CDR3 is TGTGCCAGCAGCCCCGGGACAGGGGACTACGAGCAGTACTTC.

This clonotype showed up many times. This sequence joins TRBV6-5 and TRBJ2-5; maybe TRBD2 (6 bases). CDR3 length equals 14 residues. Per germline, CDR1 MNHEY and CDR2 SVGAGI. The ends were cut back, 3 bases at V and 1 base at J, with 9 bases in the middle. CDR3: CASSYGGSQETQYF. The CDR3 DNA is TGTGCCAGCAGTTATGGGGGGTCCCAAGAGACCCAGTACTTC.

This clonotype has ten or more counts. V and J are TRBV13 and TRBJ2-7; 7 nucleotides agree with TRBD1. This CDR3 is built from 16 residues. CDR1 is PRHDT, CDR2 FYEKMQ, per germline (reference sequence). J gave up 2 bases and V 5 bases, and 12 bases lay outside the gene matches. Written as DNA, the CDR3 is TGTGCCAGCAGCACGATGACCGGGACAGATACCTACGAGCAGTACTTC. Amino acids: CASSTMTGTDTYEQYF.

This clonotype has a count of ten or more. CDR3: CASSPRGSGNTIYF. The CDR3 DNA follows: TGTGCCAGCAGTCCCCGTGGCTCTGGAAACACCATATATTTT. J is TRBJ1-3 and V is TRBV28; D unresolved. The germline V and J ends were trimmed by 5 bases and 0 bases, with 8 bases remaining between them. The CDR3 consists of 14 residues. Germline assignment: CDR1 MDHEN and CDR2 SYDVKM.

This clonotype was observed at least ten times. This chain uses TRBV10-2 with TRBJ2-3; D call uncertain. V gave up 6 bases and J gave up 2 bases, with 15 bases separating them. Looked up from germline, CDR1 is WSHSY and CDR2 is SAAADI. This CDR3 is 15 amino acids long. DNA of the CDR3: TGCGCCAGCAGCGTCGGGCAGAGATACACAGATACGCAGTATTTT. As protein: CASSVGQRYTDTQYF.

This clonotype has at least ten counts. CDR3 protein: CASSQMTENTEAFF. The CDR3 DNA is TGTGCCAGCAGCCAAATGACAGAGAACACTGAAGCTTTCTTT. The chain carries TRBV3-1 and TRBJ1-1; TRBD1 is a possible D gene (5 bases). With 2 bases removed from V and 1 base from J, the gap between germline ends came to 8 bases. The germline gives CDR1 LGHDT, CDR2 YNNKEL (reference sequence). The CDR3 is made up of 14 amino acids.

In its sample, this clonotype was seen many times. The rearrangement links TRBV6-1 to TRBJ1-2, with D maybe TRBD1 (6 bases). The germline V and J ends were trimmed by 8 bases and 4 bases, with 29 bases remaining between them. This CDR3 contains 18 residues. Germline CDR1 MNHNS, CDR2 SASEGT. The CDR3 is CASACWGQSLWGVYGYTF. Written as DNA, the CDR3 is TGTGCCAGCGCTTGTTGGGGGCAGAGCCTATGGGGAGTCTATGGCTACACCTTC.

In its sample, this clonotype ranks as medium-sized. The rearrangement joins TRBV6-5 to TRBJ2-1; D tentatively fits TRBD1 or TRBD2 (7 bases each). This CDR3 region has 16 residues. In germline, CDR1 is MNHEY, CDR2 SVGAGI. V was pared by 7 bases and J by 8 bases, with 24 bases between. CDR3: CASTPDREGNGDEQFF. The CDR3 coding sequence is TGTGCCAGCACCCCCGACAGGGAGGGGAATGGCGATGAGCAGTTCTTC.

There are a few counts of this clonotype. V gene TRBV5-4 combines with J gene TRBJ2-2; D tentatively fits TRBD1 or TRBD2 (5 bases each). Between the trimmed V and J ends, which lost 1 base and 4 bases, there was a span of 11 bases. There are 15 residues in the CDR3. Looked up from germline, CDR1 is SGHNT and CDR2 is YYREEE (reference sequence). The CDR3 coding sequence is TGTGCCAGCAGCTTGACGGGGCTCGGCACCGGGGAGCTGTTTTTT. It codes for CASSLTGLGTGELFF.

This clonotype has ten or more counts. This rearrangement joins TRBV20-1 to TRBJ2-7; TRBD1 or TRBD2 may be the D gene (6 bases each). V was pared by 6 bases and J by 4 bases, with 19 bases between. CDR3 length: 14 amino acids. The germline gives CDR1 DFQATT, CDR2 SNEGSKA (reference sequence). The CDR3 DNA follows: TGCAGTGCCCACACCAATACAGGGAGGTACGAGCAGTACTTC. Translation gives CSAHTNTGRYEQYF.

This clonotype was seen repeatedly, ten times or more. This sequence joins TRBV28 and TRBJ2-5, with 7 bases that match TRBD1. Germline V gives CDR1 MDHEN, CDR2 SYDVKM. The CDR3 is 15 amino acids. Trimming cost V 6 bases and J 7 bases; bases outside gene matches: 14. In DNA, the CDR3 is TGTGCCAGCAGATCCCCCGGGACAGACCGGGGGACCCAGTACTTC. This gives the protein CASRSPGTDRGTQYF.

In its sample, this clonotype was seen many times. J is TRBJ2-6 and V is TRBV6-6, with a possible D match to TRBD1 (6 bases). CDR3 length: 17 amino acids. V lost 5 bases and J lost 0, with 14 bases in between. CDR1 is MNHNY, CDR2 SVGAGI, per germline (reference sequence). For the CDR3, the DNA is TGTGCCAGCAGTCGAGCGACAGGCTTCTCTGGGGCCAACGTCCTGACTTTC. Protein: CASSRATGFSGANVLTF.

This clonotype was observed many times. V gene TRBV14 combines with J gene TRBJ2-1; 11 bases are shared with TRBD2. There are 17 residues in the CDR3. The V gene's germline CDR1 is SGHDN and CDR2 FVKESK. V shed 4 bases and J 4 bases; nucleotides not matched to a gene: 9. CDR3 coding DNA: TGTGCCAGCAGCCTTCTTAGCGGGGGGGCCCCGTACAATGAGCAGTTCTTC. It codes for CASSLLSGGAPYNEQFF.

This clonotype came up many times. The chain is built from TRBV11-2 and TRBJ2-7, with 12 bases fitting TRBD1. CDR3 size: 14 residues. The V gene end was trimmed by 7 bases and the J gene end by 3 bases; junction bases not matched to a gene: 4. Germline CDR1 and CDR2: SGHAT and FQNNGV. The CDR3 here is CASTGTGGFYEQYF. As DNA, the CDR3 is TGTGCCAGCACGGGGACAGGGGGCTTCTACGAGCAGTACTTC.